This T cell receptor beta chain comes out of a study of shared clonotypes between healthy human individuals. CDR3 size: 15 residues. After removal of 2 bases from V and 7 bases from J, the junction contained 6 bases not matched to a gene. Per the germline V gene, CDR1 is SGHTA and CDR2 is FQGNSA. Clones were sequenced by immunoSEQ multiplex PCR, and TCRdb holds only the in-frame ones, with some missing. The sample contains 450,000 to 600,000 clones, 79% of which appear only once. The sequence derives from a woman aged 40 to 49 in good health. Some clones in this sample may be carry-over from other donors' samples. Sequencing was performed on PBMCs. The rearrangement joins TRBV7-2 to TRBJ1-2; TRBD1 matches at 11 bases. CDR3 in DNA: TGTGCCAGCAGCTTAAATTCGGGACAGGGGGGTGGCTACACCTTC. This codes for CASSLNSGQGGGYTF.